The source of this TCR beta chain is a study of blood T cells in healthy people across ages. The study's findings and limits: Long-lived and aged donors differed, with more naive CD4+ cells and higher diversity in the long-lived. While age rose, TCR beta diversity per million T cells dropped in a roughly linear way. TCR beta diversity tracked closely with naive T cell percentage.

This CDR3 is 16 amino acids long. Trimming removed 0 bases from V and 4 bases from J, with 13 bases in between. From germline, CDR1 is MGHRA and CDR2 YSYEKL. Each sample gave at least 6 million isolated PBMCs. Worth noting for this clonotype: Antigen unknown.

Together with a sample-barcoded 5' primer, a J-beta primer mix was included in a second PCR lasting roughly 6 to 12 cycles. A single record per CDR3 protein comes from TCRdb applying MiXCR to the 5' RACE reads. The repertoire holds some 1.5 million distinct CDR3 sequences, with approximately 42% as singletons. The receptor comes from a woman between 18 and 29 years old in good health. The V gene is TRBV4-1, the J gene TRBJ2-1; either TRBD1 or TRBD2 may fit D (5 bases each). The sequenced sample consisted of blood. The CDR3 bases are TGCGCCAGCAGCCAAGATTCCGGGACCGTATACAATGAGCAGTTCTTC. It yields the protein CASSQDSGTVYNEQFF.